These 21 T cell receptor beta chains share one sample of origin, sequenced in a study of blood T cell repertoires in COVID-19. The protocol was immunoSEQ multiplex PCR, while the TCRdb copy is restricted to in-frame clones and leaves out a portion. The repertoire holds 140,000 or so clones, with around 90% as singletons. Sequenced sample: peripheral blood. The source of these receptors is a human donor in a cohort sampled during active COVID-19.

This clone was observed once. CDR3 coding DNA: TGTGCCAGCACGCCGAGACCGGGACTAGCGGGAGGGCCCGGGAATGAGCAGTTCTTC. Residues: CASTPRPGLAGGPGNEQFF. The rearrangement links TRBV27 to TRBJ2-1; 16 bases agree with TRBD2. V was clipped by 7 bases and J by 7 bases; unmatched bases: 16. The CDR3 totals 19 residues. Germline lookup yields CDR1 MNHEY and CDR2 SMNVEV (reference sequence).

V usage is TRBV9 and J usage is TRBJ1-2, with TRBD1 as a possible D gene (6 bases). The CDR3 totals 12 residues. Trimming cost V 7 bases and J 3 bases, with 10 bases left between them. Germline loops: CDR1 SGDLS, CDR2 YYNGEE. The CDR3 sequence is CASGQMDYGYTF. DNA for the CDR3: TGTGCCAGCGGACAGATGGACTATGGCTACACCTTC.

Points on this clone: Within the sample, other DNA sequences also encode this same CDR3. This sequence joins TRBV7-9 and TRBJ2-7; 7 positions agree with TRBD2. Germline V gene data show CDR1 as SEHNR and CDR2 as FQNEAQ (reference sequence). The V segment lost 2 bases and the J segment 7 bases; nucleotides outside the gene matches: 11. The CDR3 sequence is 15 residues long. This chain's CDR3 is CASSLTGGRVGEQYF. DNA of the CDR3: TGTGCCAGCAGCTTAACGGGAGGCAGGGTTGGTGAGCAGTACTTC.

The CDR3 loop reads CASSLALAGGPSTQYF. The CDR3 DNA reads as TGTGCCAGCAGCTTAGCGCTAGCGGGGGGTCCCTCAACGCAGTATTTT. This chain uses TRBV7-2 with TRBJ2-3; 11 nucleotides match TRBD2. The CDR3 has 16 amino acids. CDR1 is SGHTA and CDR2 is FQGNSA in the germline V gene. V was clipped by 0 bases and J by 9 bases; unmatched bases: 8.

The chain couples TRBV5-6 to TRBJ1-2; unclear D gene. The CDR3 extends over 14 amino acids. V was cut by 6 bases and J by 0 bases, with 12 bases left in between. Germline-derived CDR1 and CDR2 are SGHDT and YYEEEE. The CDR3 nucleotides are TGTGCCAGCAAATCTCAACTAGCTAACTATGGCTACACCTTC. The encoded protein is CASKSQLANYGYTF.

This clone appeared a single time. The rearrangement uses TRBV20-1 and TRBJ1-1; no clear D gene. V gave up 4 bases and J gave up 3 bases, with 6 bases separating them. The V gene's germline CDR1 is DFQATT and CDR2 SNEGSKA (reference sequence). The CDR3 length is 11 residues. DNA of the CDR3: TGCAGTGCTATAGACTACACTGAAGCTTTCTTT. Protein: CSAIDYTEAFF.

V is TRBV30 and J is TRBJ1-1, with TRBD1 identical over 7 bases. This CDR3 has 12 residues. The V segment lost 3 bases and the J segment 5 bases; nucleotides outside the gene matches: 3. From germline, CDR1 is GTSNPN and CDR2 SVGIG (reference sequence). CDR3: CAWRGQMTEAFF. CDR3 bases: TGTGCCTGGAGGGGACAGATGACTGAAGCTTTCTTT.

This chain connects TRBV5-6 to TRBJ2-1; 9 bases are a match to TRBD1. The CDR3 runs 16 residues. Germline lookup yields CDR1 SGHDT and CDR2 YYEEEE. The J segment lost 5 bases and the V segment lost 5 bases, leaving 11 bases of the junction unmatched. CDR3 sequence reads: CASSLTGGDLNNEQFF. DNA of the CDR3: TGTGCCAGCAGTTTGACAGGGGGGGACCTAAACAATGAGCAGTTCTTC.

This clone was seen a single time. This sequence joins TRBV27 and TRBJ1-1; 11 nucleotides match TRBD1. Trimming cost V 2 bases and J 1 base; bases outside gene matches: 9. Germline assignment: CDR1 MNHEY and CDR2 SMNVEV (reference sequence). The CDR3 contains 18 residues. CDR3 region: CASSLHPGQGAGNTEAFF. The DNA of the CDR3 is TGTGCCAGCAGTTTACACCCCGGACAGGGGGCAGGGAACACTGAAGCTTTCTTT.

The chain employs TRBV5-4 and TRBJ1-3; no clear D gene. V was shortened by 4 bases and J by 0 bases, with 11 bases between the two germline ends. Germline CDR1 is SGHNT and CDR2 is YYREEE (reference sequence). There are 15 residues in the CDR3. CDR3 sequence: CASSPGLSSGNTIYF. In DNA form, the CDR3 reads TGTGCCAGCAGCCCCGGACTCTCCTCTGGAAACACCATATATTTT.

The genes are TRBV15 and TRBJ2-1, with 10 bases matching TRBD2. V gave up 5 bases and J gave up 7 bases; unmatched junction bases: 11. Germline lookup yields CDR1 LNHNV and CDR2 YYDKDF (reference sequence). This CDR3 is built from 16 residues. The CDR3 protein is CATSPDGLAGDNEQFF. CDR3 DNA sequence: TGTGCCACCAGCCCAGACGGTCTAGCGGGGGATAATGAGCAGTTCTTC.

This clone occurred once. V is TRBV11-3 and J is TRBJ2-5, with D possibly matching TRBD2 (6 bases). Germline V lookup: CDR1 SGHNT, CDR2 YENEEA. V shed 5 bases and J shed 1 base, with 11 bases lying between them. The CDR3 consists of 14 residues. The CDR3 coding sequence is TGTGCCAGCAGCCCCGGGGGATTCCAAGAGACCCAGTACTTC. Its translation: CASSPGGFQETQYF.

The chain employs TRBV28 and TRBJ2-3; 12 bases fit TRBD2. Germline V gene sequence: CDR1 MDHEN, CDR2 SYDVKM. CDR3 size: 16 residues. Unmatched junction bases numbered 5, after V lost 6 bases and J lost 1 base. The CDR3 coding sequence is TGTGCCAGCAGATCTTGGACTAGCGGGGGCACAGATACGCAGTATTTT. This translates into CASRSWTSGGTDTQYF.

The chain carries TRBV5-1 and TRBJ1-2; D perhaps matches TRBD1 (6 bases). Trimming removed 4 bases from V and 2 bases from J, with 6 bases in between. This CDR3 is 12 amino acids long. Germline V gene sequence: CDR1 SGHRS, CDR2 YFSETQ. The DNA of the CDR3 is TGCGCCAGCAGCGGACAGAACTATGGCTACACCTTC. Protein: CASSGQNYGYTF. The full variable domain, with the rest looked up from reference TRBV5-1 and TRBJ1-2, is KAGVTQTPRYLIKTRGQQVTLSCSPISGHRSVSWYQQTPGQGLQFLFEYFSETQRNKGNFPGRFSGRQFSNSRSEMNVSTLELGDSALYLCASSGQNYGYTFGSGTRLTVV.

This rearrangement joins TRBV6-2 or TRBV6-3 to TRBJ2-2, with D possibly matching TRBD2 (5 bases). The length of the CDR3 is 15 residues. CDR1 is MNHEY and CDR2 is SVGEGT in the germline V gene. The V end was cut by 2 bases, the J end by 3 bases, with 10 bases between. Written as DNA, the CDR3 is TGTGCCAGCAGTTACAGCGGTCCTCACACCGGGGAGCTGTTTTTT. It is translated as CASSYSGPHTGELFF.

The chain recombines TRBV27 with TRBJ1-5, with 9 positions matching TRBD1. The ends lost 2 bases at V and 7 bases at J; junction bases unmatched: 12. Germline loops: CDR1 MNHEY, CDR2 SMNVEV (reference sequence). There are 17 residues in the CDR3. CDR3: CASSLKGQGFYQQPQHF. DNA of the CDR3: TGTGCCAGCAGTTTAAAGGGACAGGGATTCTATCAGCAGCCCCAGCATTTT.

The chain carries TRBV10-1 and TRBJ1-1; TRBD1 might be the D (5 bases). Trimming cost V 0 bases and J 2 bases, with 13 bases left between them. This CDR3 is 16 amino acids long. Germline CDR1 reads WNHNN; CDR2 reads SYGVQD (reference sequence). In DNA form, the CDR3 reads TGCGCCAGCAGTGAGTCGGGGCCAGTTAGAAACACTGAAGCTTTCTTT. Protein product: CASSESGPVRNTEAFF.

The chain employs TRBV4-1 and TRBJ2-2; D is possibly TRBD2 (5 bases). Trimming took off 0 bases at V and 4 bases at J, with 15 bases between the two ends. This CDR3 contains 17 residues. Looked up from germline, CDR1 is MGHRA and CDR2 is YSYEKL. The CDR3 region has the DNA TGCGCCAGCAGCCAAGATTGGGAGAGACTTACCACCGGGGAGCTGTTTTTT. Its protein is CASSQDWERLTTGELFF.

This clone came up a few times. This chain links TRBV19 with TRBJ2-3; 9 bases are a match to TRBD2. The length of the CDR3 is 16 residues. The V and J ends lost 5 bases and 0 bases, in that order; junction bases with no gene match: 6. CDR1 and CDR2 (germline): LNHDA, SQIVND (reference sequence). The CDR3 bases are TGTGCCAGTAGTGGTGTAGCGGGAGCTAGCACAGATACGCAGTATTTT. Translation gives CASSGVAGASTDTQYF.

The chain carries TRBV2 and TRBJ2-1; possible D gene TRBD1, 7 bases. The CDR3 contains 16 residues. Per germline, CDR1 SNHLY and CDR2 FYNNEI. Trimming left V 0 bases short and J 3 bases short, with 12 bases between. The CDR3 region is CASSEAGGQHYNEQFF. As DNA, the CDR3 is TGTGCCAGCAGTGAAGCGGGGGGACAGCACTACAATGAGCAGTTCTTC. Complete variable domain (other parts from reference TRBV2 and TRBJ2-1): EPEVTQTPSHQVTQMGQEVILRCVPISNHLYFYWYRQILGQKVEFLVSFYNNEISEKSEIFDDQFSVERPDGSNFTLKIRSTKLEDSAMYFCASSEAGGQHYNEQFFGPGTRLTVL.

The chain combines TRBV28 with TRBJ1-4; 7 bases line up with TRBD1. The germline CDR1 and CDR2 sequences are MDHEN and SYDVKM. The CDR3 is 15 amino acids. V gave up 5 bases and J gave up 4 bases; unmatched junction bases: 7. This CDR3 reads CASSTSRGVNEKLFF. The CDR3 DNA follows: TGTGCCAGCAGTACCTCCAGGGGGGTTAATGAAAAACTGTTTTTT.